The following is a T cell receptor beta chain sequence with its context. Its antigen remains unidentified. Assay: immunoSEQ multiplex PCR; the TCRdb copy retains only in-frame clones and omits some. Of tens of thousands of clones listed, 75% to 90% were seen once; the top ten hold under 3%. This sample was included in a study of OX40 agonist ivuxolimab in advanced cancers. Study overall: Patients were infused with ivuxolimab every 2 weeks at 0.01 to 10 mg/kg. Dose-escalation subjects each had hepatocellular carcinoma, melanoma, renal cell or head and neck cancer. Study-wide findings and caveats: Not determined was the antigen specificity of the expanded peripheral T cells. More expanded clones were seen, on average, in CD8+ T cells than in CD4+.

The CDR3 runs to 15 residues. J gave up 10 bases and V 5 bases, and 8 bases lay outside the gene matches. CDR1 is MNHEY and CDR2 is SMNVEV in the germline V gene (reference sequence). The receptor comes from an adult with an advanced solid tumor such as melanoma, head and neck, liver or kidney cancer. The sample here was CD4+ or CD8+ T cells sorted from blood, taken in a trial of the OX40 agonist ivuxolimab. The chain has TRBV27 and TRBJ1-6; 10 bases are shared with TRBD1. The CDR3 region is CASSPKGQGNSPLHF. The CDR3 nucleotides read TGTGCCAGCAGTCCCAAGGGACAGGGGAACTCACCCCTCCACTTT.